The rows below give T cell receptor beta chains drawn from one sample of a study of human CD8 memory T cell subsets. TCRdb reprocessed the 5' RACE reads, keeping one entry per CDR3 protein, no DNA. The sample totals 9,500 to 12,000 distinct CDR3 sequences. Input material: CD8+ stem-like memory T cells (TSCM and TCM) sorted from PBMCs. These receptors came from a human donor in good health. The CDR3 runs from the conserved cysteine through the conserved F or W. Fields, in order: clone size, J gene, V gene, CDR3 protein. Clone sizes are given selectively: once, few, many, or a class where the clone is expanded.

.,TRBJ2-7,TRBV4-3,CASSGSGTGRYEQYF
.,TRBJ2-7,TRBV29-1,CSVDTGGDYEQYF
.,TRBJ2-7,TRBV11-1,CASSSSGTYEQYF
medium-sized,TRBJ1-1,TRBV20-1,CSARDYSRDTEAFF
.,TRBJ1-5,TRBV6-6,CASSYGGGNQPQHF
medium-sized,TRBJ1-2,TRBV5-1,CASSLEVANYGYTF
.,TRBJ2-7,TRBV7-2,CASSLGGGYEQYF
.,TRBJ2-1,TRBV28,CASRRLAGVSKSFF
.,TRBJ2-5,TRBV12-3/TRBV12-4,CASSDREETQYF
.,TRBJ2-5,TRBV7-9,CASSSRTEETQYF
.,TRBJ2-1,TRBV27,CASSPLAGLAYNEQFF
.,TRBJ2-5,TRBV28,CASIRQGSGEETQYF
.,TRBJ2-7,TRBV4-1,CASSERELTYEQYF
.,TRBJ2-7,TRBV29-1,CSVETGTDEQYF
.,TRBJ2-7,TRBV29-1,CSAEGTSGSPGYEQYF
.,TRBJ2-7,TRBV20-1,CSAGAGTSYTKATEQYF
.,TRBJ2-1,TRBV21-1,CASTPAHTSSRTYNEQFF
.,TRBJ2-1,TRBV20-1,CSARDPFQTSSNEQFF
medium-sized,TRBJ1-2,TRBV29-1,CSVFSDGNYGYTF
.,TRBJ2-5,TRBV25-1,CASSVSTSGGDQETQYF
.,TRBJ2-7,TRBV6-2/TRBV6-3,CASSYSTASYEQYF
.,TRBJ2-3,TRBV28,CASRRTSGRSDTQYF
.,TRBJ2-3,TRBV6-6,CASSGDTDTQYF
.,TRBJ1-5,TRBV19,CASSTGTGTRNQPQHF
medium-sized,TRBJ2-5,TRBV5-6,CEDDRQETQYF
.,TRBJ2-3,TRBV20-1,CSASGRNTDTQYF
.,TRBJ2-1,TRBV24-1,CATSARSGSLSNEQFF
medium-sized,TRBJ2-7,TRBV20-1,CSAYGGQSSYEQYF
medium-sized,TRBJ1-3,TRBV19,CASSIYGASSGNTIYF
.,TRBJ2-7,TRBV4-3,CASSQDLGFYYEQYF
.,TRBJ1-1,TRBV7-3,CASSFGTENTEAFF
.,TRBJ2-5,TRBV1,CTSSIGQRETQYF
.,TRBJ2-7,TRBV7-8,CASSLVPTSSYEQYF
.,TRBJ2-6,TRBV6-4,CASSDGELSGANVLTF
.,TRBJ1-5,TRBV7-9,CASSSKPGQELFCNQPQHF
medium-sized,TRBJ1-4,TRBV28,CASSFPTRQAWATNEKLFF
.,TRBJ1-2,TRBV5-1,CASSPTSRSVYGYTF
.,TRBJ2-3,TRBV27,CASSLWSGGDTQYF
.,TRBJ2-3,TRBV2,CASSAGVGTDTQYF
.,TRBJ2-7,TRBV28,CASSFPLAGGSPSYEQYF
.,TRBJ1-6,TRBV5-5,CASSSSGDGENSPLHF
.,TRBJ1-3,TRBV7-2,CASSQMGQGAPGNTIYF
.,TRBJ1-2,TRBV20-1,CSGRDRGDNYGYTF
.,TRBJ1-3,TRBV27,CASSVTLPPGNTIYF
.,TRBJ1-1,TRBV4-1,CASSQAPGPVTEAFF
.,TRBJ2-1,TRBV3-1,CASSQGGARGTYNEQFF
.,TRBJ2-5,TRBV27,CASSFAGNEETQYF
.,TRBJ2-6,TRBV7-3,CASSLGGAAGANVLTF
.,TRBJ2-3,TRBV10-3,CAISGGSTDTQYF
.,TRBJ2-7,TRBV7-2,CASSSTGYEYEQYF
.,TRBJ1-5,TRBV12-3/TRBV12-4,CASSPGGANQPQHF
.,TRBJ2-2,TRBV6-4,CASSDRGTGELFF
.,TRBJ1-2,TRBV7-6,CASSLEAQSYGYTF
.,TRBJ1-1,TRBV4-2,CASSQDLEMANTEAFF
.,TRBJ2-7,TRBV7-6,CASSLLDGEQYF
.,TRBJ1-5,TRBV10-3,CAISDVSGQPQHF
.,TRBJ1-5,TRBV7-8,CASSLEGDNQPQHF
.,TRBJ2-2,TRBV4-2,CASSDEGSNTGELFF
large,TRBJ2-7,TRBV29-1,CSVEGLAVPGQYF